This T cell receptor beta chain was sequenced during a study of shared clonotypes between healthy human individuals. Germline CDR1 GTSNPN, CDR2 SVGIG (reference sequence). Between the trimmed V and J ends, which lost 0 bases and 3 bases, there was a span of 9 bases. CDR3 length: 14 residues. Generated by immunoSEQ multiplex PCR, the TCRdb table keeps only in-frame clones and is missing some. The sample has 730,000 or so clones, about 78% seen once. Sequencing input: memory CD4+ T cells sorted from blood. The subset was: CD45RA-negative fraction. The rearrangement links TRBV30 to TRBJ1-5; D might be TRBD1 (5 bases). The origin of this receptor is a woman between 25 and 40 years old in good health. The DNA of the CDR3 is TGTGCCTGGAGTGTTCTGACAGCCAATCAGCCCCAGCATTTT. Its protein product is CAWSVLTANQPQHF.